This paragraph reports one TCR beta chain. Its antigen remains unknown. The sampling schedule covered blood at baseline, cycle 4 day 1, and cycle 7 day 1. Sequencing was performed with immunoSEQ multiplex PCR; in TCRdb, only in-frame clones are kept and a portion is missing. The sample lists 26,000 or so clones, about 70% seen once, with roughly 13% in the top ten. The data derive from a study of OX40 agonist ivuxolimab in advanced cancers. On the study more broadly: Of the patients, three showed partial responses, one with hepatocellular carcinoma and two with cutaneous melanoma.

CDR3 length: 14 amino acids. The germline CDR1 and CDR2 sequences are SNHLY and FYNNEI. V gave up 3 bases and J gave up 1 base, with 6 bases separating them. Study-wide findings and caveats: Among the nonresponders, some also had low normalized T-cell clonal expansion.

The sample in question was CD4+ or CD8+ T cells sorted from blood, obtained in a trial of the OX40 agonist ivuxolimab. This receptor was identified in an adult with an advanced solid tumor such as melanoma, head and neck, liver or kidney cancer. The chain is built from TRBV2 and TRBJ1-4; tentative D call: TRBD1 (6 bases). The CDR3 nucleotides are TGTGCCAGCAGTGACAGGGGAACTAATGAAAAACTGTTTTTT. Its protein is CASSDRGTNEKLFF.